The 20 T cell receptor beta chains below were found in one sample sequenced in a study of blood T cell repertoires in COVID-19. This table comes from immunoSEQ multiplex PCR, and its TCRdb copy is limited to in-frame clones, with some not included. The table shows around 41,000 clones, with over 80% occurring only once. Sample: peripheral blood. These TCRs come from a woman aged 25 to 45 in a cohort sampled during active COVID-19.

The rearrangement links TRBV6-1 to TRBJ2-7, with 7 bases matching TRBD1. V dropped 0 bases and J dropped 4; count of bases not matched to a gene: 6. Germline V gene data show CDR1 as MNHNS and CDR2 as SASEGT. This CDR3 spans 15 amino acids. The CDR3: CASSEAGTADYEQYF. The CDR3 nucleotides are TGTGCCAGCAGTGAAGCCGGGACAGCGGATTACGAGCAGTACTTC.

The V and J genes are TRBV4-3 and TRBJ2-6, with 7 bases matching TRBD1. The CDR3 sequence is 20 residues long. Unmatched junction bases numbered 15, after V lost 2 bases and J lost 2 bases. Germline CDR1 reads LGHNA; CDR2 reads YSLEER. The CDR3 region has the DNA TGCGCCAGCAGCCAATATGTTCTACAGGGGACCGCGGCTGGGGCCAACGTCCTGACTTTC. This sequence encodes CASSQYVLQGTAAGANVLTF.

This chain connects TRBV4-1 to TRBJ2-1, with 7 positions matching TRBD1. V gave up 2 bases and J gave up 7 bases; unmatched junction bases: 2. The CDR3 extends over 13 amino acids. The germline gives CDR1 MGHRA, CDR2 YSYEKL. Here the CDR3 reads CASSQQGQNEQFF. In DNA form, the CDR3 reads TGCGCCAGCAGCCAACAGGGACAGAATGAGCAGTTCTTC.

CDR3 nucleotides: TGTGCCAGCAGCTTAGGCGGCCCTAGCGCGAGCTCCTACAATGAGCAGTTCTTC. Protein: CASSLGGPSASSYNEQFF. The chain is built from TRBV13 and TRBJ2-1, with D possibly matching TRBD2 (6 bases). The V gene lost 0 bases and the J gene lost 0 bases, with 15 bases spanning the gap. Germline CDR1 reads PRHDT; CDR2 reads FYEKMQ (reference sequence). CDR3 length: 18 residues.

V usage is TRBV2 and J usage is TRBJ1-2, with TRBD1 identical over 7 bases. The CDR3 totals 13 residues. Germline CDR1 reads SNHLY; CDR2 reads FYNNEI. Losses at the gene ends were 7 bases for V and 4 bases for J; bases not matched to a gene: 6. The CDR3 DNA sequence: TGTGCCAGCACCCTGGACAGGTCCTATGGCTACACCTTC. Encoded protein: CASTLDRSYGYTF.

The chain employs TRBV18 and TRBJ2-5, with unresolved D. From germline, CDR1 is KGHSH and CDR2 LQKENI. The CDR3 is made up of 15 amino acids. Trimming pared 1 base from V and 5 bases from J, leaving 14 bases between. Here the CDR3 DNA reads TGTGCCAGCTCACCACGTGGTTCAGGATCCGAGACCCAGTACTTC. As protein: CASSPRGSGSETQYF.

The chain couples TRBV11-2 to TRBJ1-2, with D maybe TRBD1 (5 bases). The CDR3 sequence is 14 residues long. Trimming took off 3 bases at V and 6 bases at J, with 14 bases between the two ends. Germline CDR1 SGHAT, CDR2 FQNNGV. The CDR3 region is CASSFKGASNGYTF. In DNA form, the CDR3 reads TGTGCCAGCAGCTTTAAAGGGGCGTCCAATGGCTACACCTTC.

V and J are TRBV12-5 and TRBJ2-3; 9 positions agree with TRBD1. Per the germline V gene, CDR1 is LGHNT and CDR2 is FRNRAP. CDR3 size: 17 residues. With V trimmed by 5 bases and J by 6 bases, 15 bases remained unmatched. The CDR3 nucleotides are TGTGCTAGTGGTGCCAGGGACAGGGACCTCTGTTTTGATACGCAGTATTTT. This codes for CASGARDRDLCFDTQYF.

This clone was counted once. The rearrangement joins TRBV28 to TRBJ1-5; 8 bases map to TRBD1. Losses at the gene ends were 3 bases for V and 5 bases for J; bases not matched to a gene: 12. Germline V gives CDR1 MDHEN, CDR2 SYDVKM. The CDR3 runs 17 residues. CDR3 in DNA: TGTGCCAGCAGTTTTTTTCTTAGACAGGGGAAACATCAGCCCCAGCATTTT. Translating it yields CASSFFLRQGKHQPQHF.

CDR3 sequence (DNA): TGTGCCAGCAGCCCCATGGGGGGGATTGTGTGGGAAAAACTGTTTTTT. Its translation: CASSPMGGIVWEKLFF. J is TRBJ1-4 and V is TRBV28, with D possibly matching TRBD1 (5 bases). The CDR3 contains 16 residues. The ends were cut back, 6 bases at V and 8 bases at J, with 22 bases in the middle. Germline CDR1 reads MDHEN; CDR2 reads SYDVKM.

The chain couples TRBV2 to TRBJ2-1; D is perhaps TRBD2 (6 bases). The CDR3 length is 16 residues. V lost 5 bases and J lost 1, with 15 bases in between. Per germline, CDR1 SNHLY and CDR2 FYNNEI. CDR3 residues: CASSSSRGRSYNEQFF. CDR3 coding DNA: TGTGCCAGCAGTTCGTCCCGGGGGAGATCCTACAATGAGCAGTTCTTC.

This chain uses TRBV5-1 with TRBJ2-5; no firm D call. This CDR3 spans 15 amino acids. Trimming stripped 5 bases from V and 3 bases from J, with 17 bases between. The germline V gene encodes CDR1 SGHRS and CDR2 YFSETQ. The CDR3: CASRMVMGSKETQYF. The DNA of the CDR3 is TGCGCCAGCAGGATGGTAATGGGCTCAAAAGAGACCCAGTACTTC.

This sequence joins TRBV7-2 and TRBJ2-1; D is uncertain. This CDR3 has 13 amino acids. Germline loops: CDR1 SGHTA, CDR2 FQGNSA. V was cut by 5 bases and J by 5 bases, with 10 bases left in between. The CDR3 nucleotides are TGTGCCAGCAGCCTAAAGCGCGACAATGAGCAGTTCTTC. Its translation is CASSLKRDNEQFF.

The chain recombines TRBV30 with TRBJ1-2; possibly TRBD1 for D (5 bases). The CDR3 totals 14 residues. Deletions cut 8 bases from V and 1 base from J, with 17 bases between. Per the germline V gene, CDR1 is GTSNPN and CDR2 is SVGIG (reference sequence). CDR3 DNA: TGTGCCGGAGCCGCCAGGGACTATAACTATGGCTACACCTTC. This gives the protein CAGAARDYNYGYTF.

The V call is TRBV11-3, the J call TRBJ1-1; D is possibly TRBD1 (6 bases). The CDR3 has 17 amino acids. The ends were cut back, 4 bases at V and 1 base at J, with 19 bases in the middle. CDR1 SGHNT and CDR2 YENEEA come from the germline V gene. For the CDR3, the DNA is TGTGCCAGCAGCTCATTAGGGCAAGGGGGACAGAACACTGAAGCTTTCTTT. Protein sequence: CASSSLGQGGQNTEAFF.

V is TRBV14 and J is TRBJ2-1; the match to TRBD2 covers 7 bases. The CDR3 is made up of 17 amino acids. V dropped 1 base and J dropped 3; count of bases not matched to a gene: 9. In germline, CDR1 is SGHDN, CDR2 FVKESK. The CDR3 loop reads CASSQGRGNPIYNEQFF. For the CDR3, the DNA is TGTGCCAGCAGCCAAGGGCGGGGGAACCCCATCTACAATGAGCAGTTCTTC.

The V and J genes are TRBV11-1 and TRBJ1-2; D might be TRBD1 (6 bases). CDR1 and CDR2 (germline): SGHAT, FQDESV (reference sequence). CDR3 length: 14 amino acids. Trimming removed 3 bases at V and 5 bases at J, with 13 bases between. The CDR3 protein is CASSFSGTSYGYTF. The CDR3 DNA reads TGTGCCAGCAGCTTTTCCGGGACATCATATGGCTACACCTTC.

The rearrangement joins TRBV12-3 or TRBV12-4 to TRBJ2-5; D unresolved. The CDR3 spans 12 residues. With 9 bases removed from V and 1 base from J, the gap between germline ends came to 9 bases. The CDR3 loop is CASATSQETQYF. Here the CDR3 DNA reads TGTGCCAGTGCCACTTCCCAAGAGACCCAGTACTTC.

The chain has TRBV3-1 (or the pseudogene TRBV3-2) and TRBJ1-2; 8 bases fit TRBD1. The CDR3 sequence is 18 residues long. Germline V gene sequence: CDR1 LGHDT, CDR2 YNNKEL (reference sequence). Trimming cost V 0 bases and J 0 bases; bases outside gene matches: 9. In DNA form, the CDR3 reads TGTGCCAGCAGCCAAGATCGGAGACAGGGGACCTCTAACTATGGCTACACCTTC. This encodes CASSQDRRQGTSNYGYTF.

V and J are TRBV6-1 and TRBJ1-3; TRBD1 might be the D (5 bases). V gave up 2 bases and J gave up 1 base, with 15 bases separating them. This CDR3 comprises 17 residues. Germline V gives CDR1 MNHNS, CDR2 SASEGT. CDR3 DNA sequence: TGTGCCAGCAGTGAAACTCGGACAAGAACTTCTGGAAACACCATATATTTT. This encodes CASSETRTRTSGNTIYF.